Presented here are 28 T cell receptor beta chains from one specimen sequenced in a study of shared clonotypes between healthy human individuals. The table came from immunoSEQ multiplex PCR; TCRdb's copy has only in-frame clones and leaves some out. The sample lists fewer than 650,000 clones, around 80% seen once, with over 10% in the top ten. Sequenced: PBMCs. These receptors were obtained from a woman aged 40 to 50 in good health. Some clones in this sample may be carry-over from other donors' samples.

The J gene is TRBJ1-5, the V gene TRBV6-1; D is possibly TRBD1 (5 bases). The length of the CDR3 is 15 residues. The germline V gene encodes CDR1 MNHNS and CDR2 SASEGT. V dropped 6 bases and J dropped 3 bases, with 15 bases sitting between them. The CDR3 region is CASSDLGQPNQPQHF. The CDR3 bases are TGTGCCAGCAGCGACCTGGGGCAGCCCAATCAGCCCCAGCATTTT.

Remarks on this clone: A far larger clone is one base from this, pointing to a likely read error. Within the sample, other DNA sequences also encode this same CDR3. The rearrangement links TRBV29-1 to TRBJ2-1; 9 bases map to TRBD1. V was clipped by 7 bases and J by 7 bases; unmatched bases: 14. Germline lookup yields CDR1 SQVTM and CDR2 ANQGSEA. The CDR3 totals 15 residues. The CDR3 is CSAYTGTGIFNEQFF. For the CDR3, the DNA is TGCAGCGCCTACACCGGGACAGGGATCTTTAATGAGCAGTTCTTC.

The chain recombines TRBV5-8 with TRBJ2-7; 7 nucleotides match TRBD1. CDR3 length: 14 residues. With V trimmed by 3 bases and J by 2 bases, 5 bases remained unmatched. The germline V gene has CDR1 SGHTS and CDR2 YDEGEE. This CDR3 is CASSSDRAPYEQYF. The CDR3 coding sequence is TGTGCCAGCAGCTCTGACAGGGCACCCTACGAGCAGTACTTC. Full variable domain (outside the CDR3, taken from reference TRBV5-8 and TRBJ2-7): EAGVTQSPTHLIKTRGQQATLRCSPISGHTSVYWYQQALGLGLQFLLWYDEGEERNRGNFPPRFSGRQFPNYSSELNVNALELEDSALYLCASSSDRAPYEQYFGPGTRLTVT.

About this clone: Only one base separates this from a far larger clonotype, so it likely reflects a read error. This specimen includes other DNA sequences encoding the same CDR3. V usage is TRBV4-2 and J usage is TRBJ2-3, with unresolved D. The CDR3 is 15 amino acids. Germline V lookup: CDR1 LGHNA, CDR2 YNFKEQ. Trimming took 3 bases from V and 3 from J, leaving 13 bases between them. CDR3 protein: CASSQESTATDTQYF. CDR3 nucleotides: TGTGCCAGCAGCCAGGAAAGTACAGCAACAGATACGCAGTATTTT.

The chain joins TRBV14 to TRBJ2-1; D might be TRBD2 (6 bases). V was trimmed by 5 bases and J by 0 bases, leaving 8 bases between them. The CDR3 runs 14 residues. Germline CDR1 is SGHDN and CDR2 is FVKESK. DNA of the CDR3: TGTGCCAGCAGCGTGGACTACTCCTACAATGAGCAGTTCTTC. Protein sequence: CASSVDYSYNEQFF.

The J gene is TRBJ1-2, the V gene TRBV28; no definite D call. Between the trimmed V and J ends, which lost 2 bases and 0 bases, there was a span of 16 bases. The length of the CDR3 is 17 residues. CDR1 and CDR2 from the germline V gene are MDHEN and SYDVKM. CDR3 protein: CASSLGVWLAPNYGYTF. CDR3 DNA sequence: TGTGCCAGCAGTTTAGGGGTATGGTTAGCCCCTAACTATGGCTACACCTTC.

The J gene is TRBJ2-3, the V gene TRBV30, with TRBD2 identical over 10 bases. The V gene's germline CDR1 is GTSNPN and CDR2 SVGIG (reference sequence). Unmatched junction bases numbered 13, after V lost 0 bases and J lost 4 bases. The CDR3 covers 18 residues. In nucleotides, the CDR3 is TGTGCCTGGAGTGTCTCAGCGGGAGGGCCGGGGTCCGCAGATACGCAGTATTTT. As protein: CAWSVSAGGPGSADTQYF.

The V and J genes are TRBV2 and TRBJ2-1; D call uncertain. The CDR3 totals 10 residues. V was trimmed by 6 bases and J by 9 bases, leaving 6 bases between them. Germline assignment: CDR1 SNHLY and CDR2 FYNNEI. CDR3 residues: CASRRSEQFF. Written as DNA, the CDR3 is TGTGCCAGCAGGAGGAGTGAGCAGTTCTTC.

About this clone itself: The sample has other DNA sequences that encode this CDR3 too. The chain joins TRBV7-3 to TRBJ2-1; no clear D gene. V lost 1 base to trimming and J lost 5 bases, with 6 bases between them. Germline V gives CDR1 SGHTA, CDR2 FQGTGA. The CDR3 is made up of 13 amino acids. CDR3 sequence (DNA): TGTGCCAGCAGCTTAAGTGGCAACAATGAGCAGTTCTTC. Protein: CASSLSGNNEQFF.

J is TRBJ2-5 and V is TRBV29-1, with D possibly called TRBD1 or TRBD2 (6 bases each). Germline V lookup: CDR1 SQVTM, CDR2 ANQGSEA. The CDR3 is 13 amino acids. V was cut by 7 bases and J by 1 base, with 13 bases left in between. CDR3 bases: TGCAGCGGAAGGGGGGTTCCCCAAGAGACCCAGTACTTC. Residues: CSGRGVPQETQYF.

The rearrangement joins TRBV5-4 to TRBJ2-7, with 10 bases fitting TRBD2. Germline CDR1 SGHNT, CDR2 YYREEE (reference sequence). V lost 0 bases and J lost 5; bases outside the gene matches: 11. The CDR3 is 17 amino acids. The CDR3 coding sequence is TGTGCCAGCAGCTTGGCCTTGGAAGCGGGAGGGCCCAACGAGCAGTACTTC. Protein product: CASSLALEAGGPNEQYF.

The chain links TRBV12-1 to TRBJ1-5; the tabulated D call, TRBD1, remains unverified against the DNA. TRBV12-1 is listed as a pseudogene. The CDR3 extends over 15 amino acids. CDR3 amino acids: CASSFPRDSPQPQHF. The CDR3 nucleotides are TGTGCCAGCAGCTTCCCCCGGGACAGTCCTCAGCCCCAGCATTTT.

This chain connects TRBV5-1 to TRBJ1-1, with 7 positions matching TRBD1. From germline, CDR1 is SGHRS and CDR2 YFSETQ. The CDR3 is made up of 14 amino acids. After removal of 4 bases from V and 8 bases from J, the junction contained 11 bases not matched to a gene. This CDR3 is CASSLQGGLSEAFF. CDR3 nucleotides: TGCGCCAGCAGCCTGCAGGGGGGGCTATCGGAAGCTTTCTTT.

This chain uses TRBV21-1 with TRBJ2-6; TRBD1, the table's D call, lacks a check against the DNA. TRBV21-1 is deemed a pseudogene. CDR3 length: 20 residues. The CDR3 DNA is TGTGCCAGCAGCAAAGTATCCACAGGGGATCCCATCTCTGGGGCCAACGTCCTGACTTTC. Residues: CASSKVSTGDPISGANVLTF.

The CDR3 DNA reads as TGTGCCAGCTCACCCGGACTAGCGGGAGGCCGGGGAGTAGATACGCAGTATTTT. Translating gives CASSPGLAGGRGVDTQYF. The chain uses TRBV18 and TRBJ2-3; 14 nucleotides line up with TRBD2. The V segment lost 3 bases and the J segment 5 bases; nucleotides outside the gene matches: 10. The CDR3 sequence is 18 residues long. CDR1 and CDR2 (germline): KGHSH, LQKENI.

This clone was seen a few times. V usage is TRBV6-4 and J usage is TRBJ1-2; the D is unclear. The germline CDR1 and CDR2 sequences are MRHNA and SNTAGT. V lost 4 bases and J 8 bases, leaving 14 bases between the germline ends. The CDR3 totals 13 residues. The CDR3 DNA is TGTGCCAGCAGTGGAGGCAGGCAGCGAGGCTACACCTTC. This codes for CASSGGRQRGYTF.

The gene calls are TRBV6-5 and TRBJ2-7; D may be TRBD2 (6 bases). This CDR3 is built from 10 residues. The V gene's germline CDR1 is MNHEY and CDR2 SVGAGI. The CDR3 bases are TGTCGCCTACGGGAGTACGAGCAGTACTTC. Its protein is CRLREYEQYF.

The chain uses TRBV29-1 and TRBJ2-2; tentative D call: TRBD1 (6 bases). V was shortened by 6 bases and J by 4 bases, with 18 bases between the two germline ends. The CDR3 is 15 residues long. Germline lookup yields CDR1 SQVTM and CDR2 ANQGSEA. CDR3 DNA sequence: TGCAGCGTCCACAGGGAGTCGGTGGGCACCGGGGAGCTGTTTTTT. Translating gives CSVHRESVGTGELFF.

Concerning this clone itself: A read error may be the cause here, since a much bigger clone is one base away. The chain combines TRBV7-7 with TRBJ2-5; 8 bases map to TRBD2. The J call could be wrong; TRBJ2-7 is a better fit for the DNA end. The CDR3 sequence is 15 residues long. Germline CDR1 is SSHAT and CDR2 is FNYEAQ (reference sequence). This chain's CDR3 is CASGLAAGGYYEQYF. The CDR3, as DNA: TGTGCTAGCGGCCTAGCTGCGGGAGGCTACTACGAGCAGTACTTC.

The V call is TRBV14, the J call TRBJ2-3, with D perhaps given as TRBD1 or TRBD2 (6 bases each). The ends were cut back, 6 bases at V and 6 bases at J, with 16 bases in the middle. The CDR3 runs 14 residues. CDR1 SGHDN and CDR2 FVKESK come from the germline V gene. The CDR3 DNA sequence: TGTGCCAGCAGTCGTAGACAGGCGGGGGATACGCAGTATTTT. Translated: CASSRRQAGDTQYF.

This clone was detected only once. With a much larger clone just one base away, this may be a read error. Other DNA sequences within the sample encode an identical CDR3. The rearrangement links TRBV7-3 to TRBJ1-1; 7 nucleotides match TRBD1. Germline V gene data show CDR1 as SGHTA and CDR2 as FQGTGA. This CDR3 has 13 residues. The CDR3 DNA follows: TGTGCCAGCAGCTTGGGACAGAACACTGAAGCTTTCTTC. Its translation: CASSLGQNTEAFF.

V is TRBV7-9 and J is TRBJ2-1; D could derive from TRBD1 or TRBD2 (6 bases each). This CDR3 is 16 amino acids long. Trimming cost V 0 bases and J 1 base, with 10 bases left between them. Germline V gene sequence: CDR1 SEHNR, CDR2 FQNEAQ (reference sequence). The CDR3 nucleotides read TGTGCCAGCAGCTTAGCGGAGGGGGGTTCCTACAATGAGCAGTTCTTC. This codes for CASSLAEGGSYNEQFF.

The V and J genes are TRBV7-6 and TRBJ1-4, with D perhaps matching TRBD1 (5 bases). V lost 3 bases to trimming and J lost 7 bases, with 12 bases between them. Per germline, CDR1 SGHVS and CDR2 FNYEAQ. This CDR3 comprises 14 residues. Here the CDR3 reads CASSLAGQGEKLFF. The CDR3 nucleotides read TGTGCCAGCAGCTTGGCGGGGCAGGGTGAAAAACTGTTTTTT. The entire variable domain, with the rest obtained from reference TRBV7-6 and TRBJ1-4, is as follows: GAGVSQSPRYKVTKRGQDVALRCDPISGHVSLYWYRQALGQGPEFLTYFNYEAQQDKSGLPNDRFSAERPEGSISTLTIQRTEQRDSAMYRCASSLAGQGEKLFFGSGTQLSVL.

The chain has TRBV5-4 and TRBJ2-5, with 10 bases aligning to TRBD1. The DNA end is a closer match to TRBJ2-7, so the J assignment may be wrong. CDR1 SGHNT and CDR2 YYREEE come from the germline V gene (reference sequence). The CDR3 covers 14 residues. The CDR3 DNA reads TGTGCCAGCAGCTTGCGACAGGGGGCGGTCGAGCAGTACTTC. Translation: CASSLRQGAVEQYF.

CDR3 in amino acids: CASSPSGYPGELFF. In DNA, the CDR3 is TGTGCCAGCAGTCCGTCAGGGTACCCCGGGGAGCTGTTTTTT. V and J are TRBV28 and TRBJ2-2; D possibly corresponds to TRBD1 (5 bases). The CDR3 covers 14 residues. Trimming cost V 5 bases and J 6 bases, with 13 bases left between them. Germline lookup yields CDR1 MDHEN and CDR2 SYDVKM.

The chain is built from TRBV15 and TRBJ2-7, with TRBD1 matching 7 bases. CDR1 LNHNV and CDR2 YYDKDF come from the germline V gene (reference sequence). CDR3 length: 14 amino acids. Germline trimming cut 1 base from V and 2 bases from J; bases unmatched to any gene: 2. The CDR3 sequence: CATSRGDRTYEQYF. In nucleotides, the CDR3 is TGTGCCACCAGCAGAGGGGACAGAACCTACGAGCAGTACTTC.

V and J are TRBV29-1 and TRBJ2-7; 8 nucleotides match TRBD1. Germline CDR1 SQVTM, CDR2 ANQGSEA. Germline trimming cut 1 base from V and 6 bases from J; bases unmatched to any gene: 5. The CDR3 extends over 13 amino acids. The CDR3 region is CSVEGQGPSEQYF. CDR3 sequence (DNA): TGCAGCGTTGAAGGACAGGGGCCTTCCGAGCAGTACTTC.

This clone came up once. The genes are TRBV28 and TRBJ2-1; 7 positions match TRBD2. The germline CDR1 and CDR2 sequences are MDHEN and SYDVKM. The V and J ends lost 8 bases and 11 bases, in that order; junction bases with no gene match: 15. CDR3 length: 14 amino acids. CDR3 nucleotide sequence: TGTGCCAGCGCTAGAGAAGCGGGACTGAAAAAGCAGTTCTTC. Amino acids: CASAREAGLKKQFF.